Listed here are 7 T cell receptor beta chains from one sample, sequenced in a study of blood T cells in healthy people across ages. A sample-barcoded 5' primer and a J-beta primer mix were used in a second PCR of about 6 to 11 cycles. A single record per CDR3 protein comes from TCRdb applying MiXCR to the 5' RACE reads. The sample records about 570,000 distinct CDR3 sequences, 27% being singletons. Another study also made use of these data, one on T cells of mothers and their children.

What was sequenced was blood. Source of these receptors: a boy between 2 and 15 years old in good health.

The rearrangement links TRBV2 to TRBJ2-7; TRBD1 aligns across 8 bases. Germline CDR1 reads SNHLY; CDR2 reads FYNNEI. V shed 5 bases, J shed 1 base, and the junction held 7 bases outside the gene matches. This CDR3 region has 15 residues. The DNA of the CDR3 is TGTGCCAGCAGTCTTTGGACAGGGCAATCCTACGAGCAGTACTTC. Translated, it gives CASSLWTGQSYEQYF.

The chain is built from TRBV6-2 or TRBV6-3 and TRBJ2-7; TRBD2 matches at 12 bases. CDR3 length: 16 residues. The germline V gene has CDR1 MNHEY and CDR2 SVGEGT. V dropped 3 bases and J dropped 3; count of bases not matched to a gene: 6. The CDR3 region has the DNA TGTGCCAGCAGTTATACTAGCGGGAGGACCCTCTACGAGCAGTACTTC. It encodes CASSYTSGRTLYEQYF.

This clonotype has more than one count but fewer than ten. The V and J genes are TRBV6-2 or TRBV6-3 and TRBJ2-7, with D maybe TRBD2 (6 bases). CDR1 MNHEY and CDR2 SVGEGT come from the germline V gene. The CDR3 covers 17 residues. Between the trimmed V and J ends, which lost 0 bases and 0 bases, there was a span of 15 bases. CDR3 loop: CASSYSRRTGASYEQYF. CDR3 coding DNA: TGTGCCAGCAGTTACTCGCGCAGAACGGGAGCCTCCTACGAGCAGTACTTC.

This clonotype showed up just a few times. CDR3 protein: CSVAGTENQPQHF. CDR3 DNA: TGCAGCGTTGCCGGGACAGAGAATCAGCCCCAGCATTTT. The genes are TRBV29-1 and TRBJ1-5; 7 bases are shared with TRBD1. After removal of 4 bases from V and 4 bases from J, the junction contained 4 bases not matched to a gene. The CDR3 totals 13 residues. CDR1 is SQVTM, CDR2 ANQGSEA, per germline.

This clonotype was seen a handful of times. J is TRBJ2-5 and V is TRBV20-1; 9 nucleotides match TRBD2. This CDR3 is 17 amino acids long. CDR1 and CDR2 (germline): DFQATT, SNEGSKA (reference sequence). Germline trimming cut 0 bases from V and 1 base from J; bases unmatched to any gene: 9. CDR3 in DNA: TGCAGTGCTAGAGATCGGGGTCTAGCGGGAATCCAAGAGACCCAGTACTTC. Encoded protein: CSARDRGLAGIQETQYF.

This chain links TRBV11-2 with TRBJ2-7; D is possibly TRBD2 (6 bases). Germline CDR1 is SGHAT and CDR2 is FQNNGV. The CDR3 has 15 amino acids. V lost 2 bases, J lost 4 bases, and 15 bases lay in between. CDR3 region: CASSLINGRPYEQYF. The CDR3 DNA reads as TGTGCCAGCAGCTTAATTAACGGGAGACCATACGAGCAGTACTTC.

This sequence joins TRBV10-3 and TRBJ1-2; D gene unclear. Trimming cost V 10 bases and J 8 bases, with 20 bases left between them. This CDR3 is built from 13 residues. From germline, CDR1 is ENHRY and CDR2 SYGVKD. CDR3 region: CATRPALTHGYTF. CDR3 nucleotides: TGTGCCACAAGGCCGGCCTTGACGCACGGCTACACCTTC.